This TCR beta chain was retrieved from a study of neurological immune-mediated disorders. The CDR3 is made up of 12 amino acids. V gave up 4 bases and J gave up 5 bases, with 9 bases separating them. Germline V gives CDR1 MNHNY, CDR2 SVGAGI (reference sequence). Each CDR3 protein gets one entry after TCRdb re-called the 5' RACE reads with MiXCR. The sample holds about 57,000 distinct CDR3 sequences, approximately 12% seen once. General study results and limits: TCR clonal expansion peaked in HTLV-1-associated myelopathy patients and was lowest in multiple sclerosis patients.

This clonotype appeared many times. The antigen remains unidentified. V usage is TRBV6-6 and J usage is TRBJ2-7; D is ambiguous. The sample was PBMCs. This clonotype was obtained from an older woman with HTLV-1-associated myelopathy (HAM/TSP). The CDR3 here is CASSFDTDEQYF. The CDR3 bases are TGTGCCAGCAGTTTTGACACGGACGAGCAGTACTTC.